What follows describes a single T cell receptor (beta chain). What antigen it recognizes has not been identified. No base qualities exist here, and no much larger clone lies one base off it. The cohort was made up of 666 healthy bone marrow donors. All cohort members were sampled while nominally healthy, although unrecorded immune exposures were likely present. The donor was CMV seronegative and belonged to the group of under 400 seronegative cohort members. Every donor gave a peripheral blood sample, and the peripheral blood mononuclear cells from that sample were used for TCR beta sequencing. Genomic DNA was extracted from the blood cell samples with the Qiagen DNeasy Blood Extraction Kit. The method was the immunoSEQ multiplex PCR assay. The multiplex PCR relied on a mix of 60 forward primers for TCR Vbeta segments and 13 reverse primers for TCR Jbeta segments. A multiplex PCR assay on genomic DNA amplified the CDR3 region of rearranged TCR beta genes. The Illumina HiSeq System was used to sequence the amplified TCR beta libraries as 87-base-pair reads. In the authors' own workflow: In a later analysis, tens of millions of unique TCR beta chains were counted across the approximately 640 repertoires, and roughly 11 million of these chains were shared by at least two donors. A nearest-neighbor algorithm error-corrected the raw reads and collapsed the reads into unique sequences, merging closely related sequences to remove PCR and sequencing errors. Alignment of CDR3 sequences to IMGT reference sequences was used to assign V, D and J gene segments. For a sequence to be retained, a match of at least six nucleotides was required to both a V gene segment and a J gene segment. Rearrangements were called productive when the CDR3 lacked stop codons and stayed in frame with V and J; all others were non-productive. CDR3 was defined according to IMGT convention as the region running from the second conserved V-encoded cysteine to the conserved J-encoded phenylalanine. In an earlier analysis of 550 to 650 of the donors, sequences lacking an unambiguous match to a single V gene segment were excluded. In an earlier analysis of a few hundred of the donors, a V segment was called functional when productive rearrangements were above 56.7%, and segregating when the standard deviation between donors exceeded 5%. A statistical classification framework was built for diagnosing cytomegalovirus status from the catalog of TCR beta chain sequences. In a later analysis, V and J genes were assigned by comparing TCR nucleotide sequences against IMGT/GENE-DB human TR gene sequences. A later analysis assigned CDR3 sequences and most-parsimonious VDJ recombination scenarios with the TCRdist pipeline. A later analysis defined each TCR beta chain by its CDR3 amino acid sequence plus V-gene family, and excluded reads lacking a unique V-gene family. As a way to deal with suspected cross-contamination and a sequencing artifact, a later analysis dropped more than 500 nucleotide sequences that were highly shared and had low generation probability. A later analysis calculated a clonal expansion index for each public chain from normalized within-repertoire ranks of inferred template counts. A later analysis computed generation probabilities with a VDJ recombination model fitted to out-of-frame rearrangements, and checked the results against IGoR. In a later analysis, TCR-TCR, TCR-HLA and TCR-CMV co-occurrence was scored with hypergeometric tests, and a repertoire-size bias correction was applied to TCR pairs. In a later analysis, false discovery rates were estimated by permuting HLA or CMV assignments 20 times. In a later analysis, co-occurring TCRs were grouped with DBSCAN, and TCRdist sequence similarity was added when clustering was performed within HLA-allele-positive subsets. Co-occurrence clustering excluded repertoires with fewer than 30,000 or more than 120,000 public chains, plus five with anomalous nucleotide sharing. The immuneACCESS repertoire file appears here via TCRdb, limited to in-frame rearrangements. These files lack a portion of the clones; in checked studies, under half of the deficit traces to unresolved V genes, and the cause of the others is not known. The V and J calls and clone size were taken over from that table, and D and trimming were inferred from the DNA. The sample records 150,000 to 200,000 clones, over 60% of which are singletons. The leading ten clones occupy around 1.5% of the sample.

These data belong to a study of cytomegalovirus exposure and HLA in healthy donors (dated by TCRdb to about 2017). In terms of the full investigation: An earlier analysis of about 530 of the donors reported about 300 Gb of sequence data and around 100 million unique TCR beta sequences obtained from around 170 million T cells. An early release covering some 640 HLA-typed donors comprised approximately 300 gigabases of sequencing data and around 80 million unique TCR sequences. Of the approximately 400 genotyped donors, roughly 80% fell in the genetic ancestry cluster associated with self-reported Caucasian donors. The study aimed to test whether signatures of past pathogen exposure could be identified by cataloging public T cell receptors. The study profiled the T cell repertoires of 550 to 700 subjects by immunosequencing and related them to cytomegalovirus serostatus. Besides the first cohort of roughly 640 subjects, a separate validation cohort made up of over a hundred different subjects was used. To predict cytomegalovirus infection status, the study brought together high-throughput TCR immunosequencing, statistical association of individual TCRs with disease status, and machine learning. In a later analysis, previously published TCR beta repertoires from several hundred donors were re-analyzed and high-resolution HLA genotyping was added so that TCR occurrence patterns could be studied. Rather than drawing on any new phenotypic data, the later analysis identified candidate immune exposures from TCR beta sequences and the way those sequences occurred across donors. In an earlier analysis of 587 of the donors, high-throughput TCR beta sequencing was used to judge whether each TCR beta V gene segment behaved as functional or pseudogenic. Donor age, sex, ethnicity and CMV serostatus were collected together with the repertoire data. A later genetic analysis took genome-wide SNP genotypes for about 65% of the 666 donors and used that subset as a discovery cohort. Every discovery cohort repertoire had been produced on one sequencing platform. Both class I and class II loci were covered by HLA typing, at four-digit resolution. The number of typed donors differed by locus: about 620-640 for A, B, C, DRB1 and DQB1; approximately 520 for DQA1; approximately 610 for DPA1; and about 450 for DPB1. Because of strong linkage in the cohort, roughly five DR-DQ haplotypes were treated as single units for association and clustering. Among 350 to 400 genotyped donors of the cohort, an average of around 240,000 unique TCR beta nucleotide sequences were sequenced per donor, roughly 18% of them non-productive. Results and caveats for the whole study, not just this receptor: A further reported finding was that TCR beta sequences accurately predicted the HLA-A and HLA-B alleles for most subjects in the first cohort. Strong co-occurrence of HLA alleles, especially DR and DQ, made assigning TCR associations to individual alleles difficult. A few of the identified cytomegalovirus-associated TCR beta chains were confirmed in vitro to be specific for cytomegalovirus antigens. Because some donors lacked HLA typing at each locus, the association tests relied only on the typed subset. In a later analysis, several top co-occurrence clusters were reported to appear linked to parvovirus B19, influenza, CMV and Epstein-Barr virus. Because the 87-base-pair reads could not distinguish some IMGT-functional V segments, including TRBV6-2 and TRBV6-3, those segments were excluded. The study gave a list of about 150 TCR beta chains associated with cytomegalovirus. In an earlier analysis of approximately 590 of the donors, most TCR beta V segments were observed in productive rearrangements about 87% or about 30% of the time, broadly matching IMGT annotations. Correlated functional status among segregating V segments might reflect linkage disequilibrium, but an unknown experimental factor could not be ruled out. The sequencing pipeline was judged likely to have produced a cluster of highly shared sequence variants as a technical artifact. At a false discovery rate of 0.05, a later analysis linked about 16,000 TCR beta sequences to specific HLA alleles. CMV serostatus was the only immune exposure information available for the cohort. Presence/absence analyses assumed roughly uniform sequencing depth across donors, an assumption that may not hold. This cohort had only TCR beta chains sequenced, and the lack of alpha or paired-chain data limited which features could be detected. In a later genetic analysis, fewer N-insertions in productive TCRs were reported among donors in an Asian-associated ancestry cluster than the roughly 700-donor mean. Most CMV-associated TCR beta chains appeared to be HLA-restricted in a later analysis, and the HLA associations seemed to be driven largely by CMV exposure. Because counts were too low, approximately 15 rarely observed V segments, including chromosome 9 orphons, were excluded from the earlier analysis of roughly 580 of the donors. According to a later analysis, TCR association rates differed among HLA loci, with DRB1 alleles showing the most associated TCRs and HLA-C alleles showing the fewest. According to the authors, the approach could potentially be generalized to other disease states and immunological phenotypes. In a later analysis, HLA-associated TCR beta chains were found to be more clonally expanded and to have lower generation probabilities than equally common non-associated chains. A later genetic analysis associated a missense DCLRE1C variant with V-gene and J-gene trimming of TCR beta chains, and an independent cohort replicated the association. Across donors, most TCR sequences were observed very rarely, whereas some public TCRs were present in many individuals. The classifier was reported to diagnose cytomegalovirus status with high specificity and sensitivity in both the original cohort and the validation cohort.

CDR1 and CDR2, looked up from the germline V gene (reference sequence), are SEHNR and FQNEAQ. The CDR3, cysteine through phenylalanine, is 13 amino acids long. The sequence is cut down to CDR3 DNA, 39 bases in frame from base 1. The junction carries 11 bases between V and J, which are trimmed by 5 bases and 3 bases respectively. The sample comprised PBMCs. The V gene is TRBV7-9 and the J gene is TRBJ2-7, with a tentative D gene TRBD1 over 6 matching bases. The receptor's source is a girl aged 10-17 years in good health and CMV-seronegative. This receptor has the CDR3 CASSHLDSYEQYF. The nucleotide sequence is TGTGCCAGCAGCCACTTGGACAGCTACGAGCAGTACTTC. The CDR3 plus the reference TRBV7-9 and TRBJ2-7 genes for the other parts give the full variable domain: DTGVSQNPRHKITKRGQNVTFRCDPISEHNRLYWYRQTLGQGPEFLTYFQNEAQLEKSRLLSDRFSAERPKGSFSTLEIQRTEQGDSAMYLCASSHLDSYEQYFGPGTRLTVT.